A selection of T cell receptor beta chains follows, all from one sample in a study of cytomegalovirus exposure and HLA in healthy donors. Assay used: immunoSEQ multiplex PCR; TCRdb lists only in-frame clones, some missing. Of 150,000 to 200,000 clones in the sample, roughly 82% are singletons; the top ten hold roughly 6.5%. Specimen: PBMCs. The receptors derive from a young man in good health and CMV-seropositive. The CDR3 runs from the conserved cysteine through the conserved F or W. A D gene is named only where the DNA matches it firmly. Some rows mark clone size as missing; the rest say once, few, many or name a class of expanded clone.

j_call | clone_size | v_call | d_call | cdr3_nt | cdr3_aa
TRBJ1-1 | NA | TRBV4-1 | NA | TGCGCCAGCAGCCAAGAGATTGGGGGCCTGAACACTGAAGCTTTCTTT | CASSQEIGGLNTEAFF
TRBJ1-1 | few | TRBV14 | NA | TGTGCCAGCAGCCGGCCACAGGGGAACACTGAAGCTTTCTTT | CASSRPQGNTEAFF
TRBJ2-7 | NA | TRBV6-4 | NA | TGTGCCAGCAGTTTGCGTCAGGGCGCCTACGAGCAGTACTTC | CASSLRQGAYEQYF
TRBJ2-7 | NA | TRBV28 | TRBD1 | TGTGCCAGGGGACAGGAGCAGTACTTC | CARGQEQYF
TRBJ1-5 | NA | TRBV6-1 | NA | TGTGCCAGCAGCCCTAGTTTGCGGGAGCCCCAGCATTTT | CASSPSLREPQHF
TRBJ1-3 | NA | TRBV28 | NA | TGTGCCAGCAGTCCGCCCTACGAGGGAAACACCATATATTTT | CASSPPYEGNTIYF
TRBJ2-7 | NA | TRBV4-3 | NA | TGCGCCAGCAGCCGTCGGGGTGCGGGGATCTACGAGCAGTACTTC | CASSRRGAGIYEQYF
TRBJ2-5 | NA | TRBV4-3 | TRBD1 | TGCGCCAGCAGCCAAGATCTGGGGACAGGGGGCGCGAAGACCCAGTACTTC | CASSQDLGTGGAKTQYF
TRBJ2-7 | NA | TRBV7-6 | TRBD2 | TGTGCCAGCAGCTTAGATCCGAAGGCGGGAGGCCTCTTCTTC | CASSLDPKAGGLFF
TRBJ2-3 | NA | TRBV9 | NA | TGTGCCAGCAGCGTAGACTCAGGGACACACTCTACGCAGTATTTT | CASSVDSGTHSTQYF
TRBJ1-2 | NA | TRBV28 | TRBD1 | TGTGCCAGCAGTTTGGAGCAGGGGGCGCGTGGCTACACCTTC | CASSLEQGARGYTF
TRBJ1-2 | NA | TRBV27 | TRBD1 | TGTGCCAGCAGTGAACGGACAGGGTGGGACTATGGCTACACCTTC | CASSERTGWDYGYTF
TRBJ1-1 | NA | TRBV6-1 | NA | TGTGCCAGCAGTGACAGGGGAGTGGGAACTGAAGCTTTCTTT | CASSDRGVGTEAFF
TRBJ2-5 | NA | TRBV29-1 | NA | TGCAGCGTTGAGACTCTAGCTGGAGAGACCCAGTACTTC | CSVETLAGETQYF
TRBJ1-1 | NA | TRBV5-1 | NA | TGCGCCAGCAGCAGGGGACAAAGCCCTGAAGCTTTCTTT | CASSRGQSPEAFF
TRBJ2-7 | NA | TRBV5-8 | TRBD2 | TGTGCCAGCAGCTTGCGCGGGAGCCCCTACGAGCAGTACTTC | CASSLRGSPYEQYF
TRBJ2-5 | NA | TRBV28 | TRBD2 | TGTGCCAGCCATAGGACTCCTAGCGGGAGCAGAGAGACCCAGTACTTC | CASHRTPSGSRETQYF
TRBJ2-1 | NA | TRBV19 | TRBD2 | TGTGCCTCGGGACGGGAGGGAATCAGGAATGAGCAGTTCTTC | CASGREGIRNEQFF
TRBJ2-7 | NA | TRBV11-1 | TRBD2 | TGTGCCAGCAGCTTAGGCGGGACTAGCGACTACGAGCAGTACTTC | CASSLGGTSDYEQYF
TRBJ2-3 | NA | TRBV7-6 | NA | TGTGCCAGCAGCTTAGCTCCCTACACAGATACGCAGTATTTT | CASSLAPYTDTQYF
TRBJ2-3 | NA | TRBV5-1 | NA | TGCGCCAGCAGCTTGGGGACTACCCGGGGGATAGATACGCAGTATTTT | CASSLGTTRGIDTQYF
TRBJ2-7 | once | TRBV30 | TRBD2 | TGTGCCTGGAGTGATGGGAGGGCCAAAGACGAGCAGTACTTC | CAWSDGRAKDEQYF
TRBJ1-1 | NA | TRBV5-1 | TRBD1 | TGCGCCAGCAGCTCTATGACAGGGCTGAACACTGAAGCTTTCTTT | CASSSMTGLNTEAFF
TRBJ2-7 | NA | TRBV7-3 | NA | TGTGCCAGCAGCTTAGTCCCAGGGGCCCACGAGCAGTACTTC | CASSLVPGAHEQYF
TRBJ2-1 | NA | TRBV27 | NA | TGTGCCAGCAGGAACGAACGGTGGAATGAGCAGTTCTTC | CASRNERWNEQFF
TRBJ2-7 | NA | TRBV19 | TRBD2 | TGTGCCAGTAGTATAAGCGGGAGGGCCCGGACCTACGAGCAGTACTTC | CASSISGRARTYEQYF
TRBJ2-7 | few | TRBV11-2 | NA | TGTGCCAGCAGCTTAGGGGCCTCCAACGAGCAGTACTTC | CASSLGASNEQYF
TRBJ2-1 | NA | TRBV27 | NA | TGTGCCAGCAGTGCTAGTGGGAGCTCCTACAATGAGCAGTTCTTC | CASSASGSSYNEQFF
TRBJ1-5 | few | TRBV7-2 | NA | TGTGCCAGCAGCTTGGGCACCGATCAGCCCCAGCATTTT | CASSLGTDQPQHF
TRBJ2-5 | NA | TRBV5-6 | NA | TGTGCCAGCAGCCCAGCGGTTCAAGAGACCCAGTACTTC | CASSPAVQETQYF
TRBJ2-7 | NA | TRBV19 | TRBD1 | TGTGCCAGTAGGCCGGGACAGAGCTCCTACGAGCAGTACTTC | CASRPGQSSYEQYF
TRBJ2-7 | NA | TRBV5-1 | TRBD2 | TGCGCCAGCAGCTTCGGCGGGAGCACCTACGAGCAGTACTTC | CASSFGGSTYEQYF
TRBJ2-1 | NA | TRBV9 | NA | TGTGCCAGCAGCGCCGAGAGGGGGGAGGGACATGAGCAGTTCTTC | CASSAERGEGHEQFF
TRBJ2-7 | NA | TRBV19 | TRBD1 | TGTGCCAGTAGTATGACAGGGGGTAGCTACGAGCAGTACTTC | CASSMTGGSYEQYF
TRBJ2-7 | NA | TRBV10-1 | TRBD2 | TGCGCCAGCACCGGGAGGTCCTCCTACGAGCAGTACTTC | CASTGRSSYEQYF
TRBJ2-3 | once | TRBV27 | NA | TGTGCCAGCAGTTTAAGCGCTTGGGATACGCAGTATTTT | CASSLSAWDTQYF
TRBJ2-3 | NA | TRBV9 | NA | TGTGCCAGCAGCCCTATAGGACTCACAGATACGCAGTATTTT | CASSPIGLTDTQYF
TRBJ1-2 | NA | TRBV19 | TRBD1 | TGTGCCAGTATTGCCCCCGACAGGGCGAATGGCTACACCTTC | CASIAPDRANGYTF
TRBJ2-1 | NA | TRBV10-3 | NA | TGTGCCAGCGACCCACTAGGTGGGGGGACGAATGAGCAGTTCTTC | CASDPLGGGTNEQFF
TRBJ1-2 | NA | TRBV11-3 | NA | TGTGCCAGCAGCGCTCAGGACTACTATGGCTACACCTTC | CASSAQDYYGYTF
TRBJ2-7 | once | TRBV29-1 | NA | TGCAGCGTTTGTGAGGGATCCTACGAGCAGTACTTC | CSVCEGSYEQYF
TRBJ2-1 | once | TRBV11-3 | NA | TGTGCCAGCAGCTTAGATCCACGGGACAATGAGCAGTTCTTC | CASSLDPRDNEQFF